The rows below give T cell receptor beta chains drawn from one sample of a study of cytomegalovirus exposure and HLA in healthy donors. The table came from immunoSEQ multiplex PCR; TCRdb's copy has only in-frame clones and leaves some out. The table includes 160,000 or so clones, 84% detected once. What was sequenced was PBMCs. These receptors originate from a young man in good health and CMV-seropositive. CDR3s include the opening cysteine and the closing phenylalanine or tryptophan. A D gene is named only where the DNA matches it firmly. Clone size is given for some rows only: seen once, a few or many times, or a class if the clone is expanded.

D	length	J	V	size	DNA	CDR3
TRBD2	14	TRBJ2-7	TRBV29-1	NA	TGCAGCGTTGACCGGGGGGGGAGCTCCTACGAGCAGTACTTC	CSVDRGGSSYEQYF
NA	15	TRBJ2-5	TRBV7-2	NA	TGTGCCAGCAGCTTAGCCCCTCCAAGCCTGGAGACCCAGTACTTC	CASSLAPPSLETQYF
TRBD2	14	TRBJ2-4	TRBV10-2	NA	TGCGCCAGCAGGGAGCGGGAGGGGAAAAACATTCAGTACTTC	CASREREGKNIQYF
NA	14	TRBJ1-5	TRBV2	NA	TGTGCCAGCAGTGGGGGAGGGTGGAATCAGCCCCAGCATTTT	CASSGGGWNQPQHF
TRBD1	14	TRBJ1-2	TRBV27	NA	TGTGCCAGCAGTTTACGAGGGGGCGGCTATGGCTACACCTTC	CASSLRGGGYGYTF
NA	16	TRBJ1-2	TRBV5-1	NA	TGCGCCAGCAGCTTGAATCGGGACACACATAACTATGGCTACACCTTC	CASSLNRDTHNYGYTF
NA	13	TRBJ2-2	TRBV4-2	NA	TGTGCCAGCAGCCGACAGGAGACCGGGGAGCTGTTTTTT	CASSRQETGELFF
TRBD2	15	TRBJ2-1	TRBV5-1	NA	TGCGCCAGCAGCCTACCGGGACTAGGACTAAATGAGCAGTTCTTC	CASSLPGLGLNEQFF
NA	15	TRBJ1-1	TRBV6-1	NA	TGTGCCAGCCGAGAGAGTCGGTGGGCGGGCACTGAAGCTTTCTTT	CASRESRWAGTEAFF
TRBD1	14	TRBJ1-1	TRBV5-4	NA	TGTGCCAGCAGCTTGGAGACAGGGTGGACTGAAGCTTTCTTT	CASSLETGWTEAFF
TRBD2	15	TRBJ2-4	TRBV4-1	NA	TGCGCCAGCAGCCGCCCTGGGAGGGACAAAAACATTCAGTACTTC	CASSRPGRDKNIQYF
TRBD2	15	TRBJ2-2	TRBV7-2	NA	TGTGCCAGCAGGTCCCTAGCGGGGCGCACCGGGGAGCTGTTTTTT	CASRSLAGRTGELFF
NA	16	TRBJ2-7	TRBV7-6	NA	TGTGCCAGCAGCTTAGGGACCAGCGGGTTCCCCTACGAGCAGTACTTC	CASSLGTSGFPYEQYF
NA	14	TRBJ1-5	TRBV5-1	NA	TGCGCCAGCAGGCTGGGCCAGGGGAATCAGCCCCAGCATTTT	CASRLGQGNQPQHF
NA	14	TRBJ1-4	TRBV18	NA	TGTGCCAGCTCACCGGCCACAACTAATGAAAAACTGTTTTTT	CASSPATTNEKLFF
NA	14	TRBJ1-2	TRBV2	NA	TGTGCCAGCCGGTCCGACAGGTCTAACTATGGCTACACCTTC	CASRSDRSNYGYTF
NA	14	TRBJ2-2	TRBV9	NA	TGTGCCAGCAGCGACGCAGGGTTCCCCGGGGAGCTGTTTTTT	CASSDAGFPGELFF
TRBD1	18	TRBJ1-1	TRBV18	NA	TGTGCCAGCTCACCACCCCACGGGACAGGGCTAGGGACCACTGAAGCTTTCTTT	CASSPPHGTGLGTTEAFF
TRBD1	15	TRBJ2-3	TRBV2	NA	TGTGCCAGCAGTTCCGGGACAGTCGTCACAGATACGCAGTATTTT	CASSSGTVVTDTQYF
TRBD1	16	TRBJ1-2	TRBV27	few	TGTGCCAGCAGTTCAGACCCCGGCAGGGGGCATTATGGCTACACCTTC	CASSSDPGRGHYGYTF
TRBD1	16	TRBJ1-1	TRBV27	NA	TGTGCCAGCAGTTCCTTCCGGACAGGGGGCGGCACTGAAGCTTTCTTT	CASSSFRTGGGTEAFF
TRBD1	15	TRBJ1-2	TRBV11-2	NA	TGTGCCAGCAGCGAATTGAAGGGACAGGGCAATGGCTACACCTTC	CASSELKGQGNGYTF
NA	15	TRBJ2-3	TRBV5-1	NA	TGCGCCAGCAGCTTGGTTGGACAGAACACAGATACGCAGTATTTT	CASSLVGQNTDTQYF
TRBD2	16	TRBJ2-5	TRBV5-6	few	TGTGCCAGCAGCTTGGGGAGTAGCGGGGTCTTAGAGACCCAGTACTTC	CASSLGSSGVLETQYF
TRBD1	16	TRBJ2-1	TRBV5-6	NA	TGTGCCAGCAGCTGGAGCCGGGACAGGGCGATAGGTGAGCAGTTCTTC	CASSWSRDRAIGEQFF
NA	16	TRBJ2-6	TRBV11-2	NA	TGTGCCAGCAGCAACCTCCCGGGTGCTGGGGCCAACGTCCTGACTTTC	CASSNLPGAGANVLTF
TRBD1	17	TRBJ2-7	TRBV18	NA	TGTGCCAGCTCACCAGGACAGGGGACGGGGCCTGGGGGGGAGCAGTACTTC	CASSPGQGTGPGGEQYF
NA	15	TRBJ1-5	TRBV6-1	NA	TGTGCCAGCAGACCGACGGGGTTTAGCAATCAGCCCCAGCATTTT	CASRPTGFSNQPQHF
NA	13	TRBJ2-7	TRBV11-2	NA	TGTGCCAGCAGGTCTAAAGAAACCTACGAGCAGTACTTC	CASRSKETYEQYF
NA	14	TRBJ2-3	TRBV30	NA	TGTGCCTGGAGTGGAAAGCGGGCCACAGATACGCAGTATTTT	CAWSGKRATDTQYF
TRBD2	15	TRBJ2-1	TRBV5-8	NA	TGTGCCAGCAGCTTCGGGGCGGGAGGCTCGAATGAGCAGTTCTTC	CASSFGAGGSNEQFF
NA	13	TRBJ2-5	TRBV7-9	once	TGTGCCAGCAGCGGGGTCGGAGGAGAGACCCAGTACTTC	CASSGVGGETQYF
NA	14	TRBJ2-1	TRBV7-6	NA	TGTGCCAGCAGCTTAGGTCCCGGGGACAATGAGCAGTTCTTC	CASSLGPGDNEQFF
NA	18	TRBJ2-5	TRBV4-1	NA	TGCGCCAGCAGCCAGCAACGGCTAAATACGGGGTTGCAAGAGACCCAGTACTTC	CASSQQRLNTGLQETQYF
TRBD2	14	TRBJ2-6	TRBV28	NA	TGTGCCAGCACGGGGGGTCTTCGGGCCAACGTCCTGACTTTC	CASTGGLRANVLTF
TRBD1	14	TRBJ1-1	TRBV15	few	TGTGCCACCAGCCCGGACAGGGTCGGCACTGAAGCTTTCTTT	CATSPDRVGTEAFF
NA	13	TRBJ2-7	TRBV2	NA	TGTGCCAGCAGTGACATAGGAGATTACGAGCAGTACTTC	CASSDIGDYEQYF
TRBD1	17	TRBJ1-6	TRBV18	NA	TGTGCCAGCTCACCACGTAGTAATCAGGGGGCGAATTCACCCCTCCACTTT	CASSPRSNQGANSPLHF
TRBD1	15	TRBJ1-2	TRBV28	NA	TGTGCCAGCAGACCCCCGGGACAGAATAACTATGGCTACACCTTC	CASRPPGQNNYGYTF
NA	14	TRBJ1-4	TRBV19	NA	TGTGCCAGTAGCCCCCGTCGAGGCGGCGAAAAACTGTTTTTT	CASSPRRGGEKLFF
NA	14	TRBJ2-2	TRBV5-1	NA	TGCGCCAGCAGCTTGGCCCTAGACACCGGGGAGCTGTTTTTT	CASSLALDTGELFF
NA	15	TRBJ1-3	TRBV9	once	TGTGCCAGCAGCTCAAACAGGGCTGGTGGAAACACCATATATTTT	CASSSNRAGGNTIYF
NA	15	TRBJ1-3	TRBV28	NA	TGTGCCAGCAGTTTAGACGGGGGACCTGGAAACACCATATATTTT	CASSLDGGPGNTIYF
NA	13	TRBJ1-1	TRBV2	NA	TGTGCCAGCAGTAAGGAGCAGAACACTGAAGCTTTCTTT	CASSKEQNTEAFF
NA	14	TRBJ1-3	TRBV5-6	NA	TGTGCCAGCGCCCAAGGCGAGGCAGGAAACACCATATATTTT	CASAQGEAGNTIYF
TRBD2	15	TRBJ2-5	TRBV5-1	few	TGCGCCAGCAGCTTGGAACTAGCGGACGGAGAGACCCAGTACTTC	CASSLELADGETQYF
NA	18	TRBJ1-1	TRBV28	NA	TGTGCCAGCAGTTACCCCGGCGGGGTAACAGTGGGTTATCGTGAAGCTTTCTTT	CASSYPGGVTVGYREAFF
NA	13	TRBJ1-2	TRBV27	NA	TGTGCCAGCAGTTTTAGAATTTTCGATGGCTACACCTTC	CASSFRIFDGYTF
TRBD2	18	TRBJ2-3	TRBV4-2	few	TGTGCCAGCAGCCAAGGGGGATTGGGACTAGCGGGACCAGATACGCAGTATTTT	CASSQGGLGLAGPDTQYF
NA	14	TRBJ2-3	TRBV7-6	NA	TGTGCCAGCAGCCCCAGGACAGTCGGAGATACGCAGTATTTT	CASSPRTVGDTQYF
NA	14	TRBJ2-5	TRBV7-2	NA	TGTGCCAGCAGCTTAGACAGGGTACAAAAGACCCAGTACTTC	CASSLDRVQKTQYF
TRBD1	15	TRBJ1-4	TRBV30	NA	TGTGCCTGGAGTGTAGATGGGACAGGGGTTGAAAAACTGTTTTTT	CAWSVDGTGVEKLFF
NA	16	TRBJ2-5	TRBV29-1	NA	TGCAGCGTTGAATGGTGGAAGAAACCGACGGGAGAGACCCAGTACTTC	CSVEWWKKPTGETQYF
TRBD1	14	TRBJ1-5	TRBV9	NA	TGTGCCAGCAGCCCCGGGACAGGGACTCAGCCCCAGCATTTT	CASSPGTGTQPQHF
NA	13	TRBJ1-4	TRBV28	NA	TGTGCCAGCAGCCCCACAGATCTCGAAAAACTGTTTTTT	CASSPTDLEKLFF
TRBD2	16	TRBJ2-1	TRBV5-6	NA	TGTGCCAGCAGCTCGGGACTAGCGCTACGGGACAATGAGCAGTTCTTC	CASSSGLALRDNEQFF
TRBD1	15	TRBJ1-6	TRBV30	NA	TGTGCCTGCCAGTACGGTGGGACAGGGAATTCACCCCTCCACTTT	CACQYGGTGNSPLHF